Listed below are T cell receptor beta chains from one sample, sequenced in a study of T-cell memory formation after mild COVID-19. TCRdb re-derived calls from the 5' RACE reads in MiXCR, one entry per CDR3 protein. The sample yields fewer than 650,000 distinct CDR3 sequences, around a sixth seen once. Material: PBMCs or a T cell subset sorted from them (not recorded which). These receptors all come from an adult woman who had mild COVID-19 (a few samples of this study predate the infection). Cell type and time point are not known. CDR3s include the opening cysteine and the closing phenylalanine or tryptophan. D genes are given only for firm matches. Only part of the rows carry a size: once, few, many, or a class if the clone is expanded.

j_gene,len,d_gene,abundance,v_gene,CDR3aa,CDR3nt
TRBJ2-1,20,TRBD1,.,TRBV7-2,CASSSPGTGSEGSSYNEQFF,TGTGCCAGCAGCTCCCCCGGGACAGGGTCAGAAGGAAGCTCCTACAATGAGCAGTTCTTC
TRBJ2-7,14,.,.,TRBV5-1,CASSLGQGVNEQYF,TGCGCCAGCAGCTTGGGTCAGGGAGTGAACGAGCAGTACTTC
TRBJ2-3,17,.,many,TRBV5-6,CASSLAHRFTGTDTQYF,TGTGCCAGCAGCTTGGCCCACCGGTTCACCGGCACAGATACGCAGTATTTT
TRBJ2-6,13,.,few,TRBV27,CASGASGANVLTF,TGTGCCAGCGGCGCTTCTGGGGCCAACGTCCTGACTTTC
TRBJ2-7,16,.,.,TRBV12-3/TRBV12-4,CASSLRGPRTVYEQYF,TGTGCCAGCAGTTTAAGGGGCCCACGGACGGTCTACGAGCAGTACTTC
TRBJ2-7,12,TRBD1,.,TRBV9,CASSSGTAEQYF,TGTGCCAGCAGCTCCGGGACAGCCGAGCAGTACTTC
TRBJ1-1,14,TRBD1,.,TRBV6-4,CASRDRGGGTEAFF,TGTGCCAGCAGAGACAGGGGAGGGGGCACTGAAGCTTTCTTT
TRBJ1-5,15,.,few,TRBV7-2,CASSHGSYSNQPQHF,TGTGCCAGCAGCCACGGCTCTTATAGCAATCAGCCCCAGCATTTT
TRBJ1-2,15,.,.,TRBV5-1,CASSERTGTFHGYTF,TGCGCCAGCAGCGAACGTACCGGGACATTTCATGGCTACACCTTC
TRBJ2-3,14,.,.,TRBV6-2/TRBV6-3,CASSYSRGPDTQYF,TGTGCCAGCAGTTACTCGCGGGGGCCGGATACGCAGTATTTT
TRBJ2-1,15,TRBD2,few,TRBV12-3/TRBV12-4,CASSLPSGGHNEQFF,TGTGCCAGCAGTTTGCCTAGCGGGGGCCACAATGAGCAGTTCTTC
TRBJ1-2,11,.,.,TRBV12-3/TRBV12-4,CASFPGPGYTF,TGTGCCAGCTTCCCCGGTCCTGGCTACACCTTC
TRBJ2-7,16,TRBD2,.,TRBV5-1,CASSLGGTSGKYEQYF,TGCGCCAGCAGCTTGGGGGGGACTAGCGGGAAGTACGAGCAGTACTTC
TRBJ1-1,13,.,.,TRBV27,CASSLRQATEAFF,TGTGCCAGCAGTTTACGGCAGGCCACTGAAGCTTTCTTT
TRBJ2-1,13,TRBD2,many,TRBV7-3,CASSPGLVNEQFF,TGTGCCAGCAGCCCGGGACTAGTCAATGAGCAGTTCTTC
TRBJ2-3,16,TRBD2,few,TRBV5-1,CASSFGIGGASDTQYF,TGCGCCAGCAGCTTCGGTATCGGGGGGGCTTCAGATACGCAGTATTTT
TRBJ2-2,14,TRBD2,many,TRBV7-7,CASRTSGNTGELFF,TGTGCTAGCAGGACTAGCGGGAACACCGGGGAGCTGTTTTTT
TRBJ2-1,12,.,many,TRBV20-1,CSAGTDYNEQFF,TGCAGTGCCGGGACTGATTACAATGAGCAGTTCTTC
TRBJ2-7,13,.,few,TRBV30,CACNGPGLWEQYF,TGTGCCTGCAATGGCCCGGGGCTATGGGAGCAGTACTTC
TRBJ1-4,15,.,.,TRBV5-1,CASIQGWRTNEKLFF,TGCGCCAGCATCCAGGGATGGCGAACTAATGAAAAACTGTTTTTT
TRBJ2-7,16,.,.,TRBV20-1,CSARDRNSGVYVEQYF,TGCAGTGCTAGAGATAGGAACAGTGGGGTCTACGTAGAGCAGTACTTC
TRBJ2-1,15,.,few,TRBV7-2,CASSPYRGLRNEQFF,TGTGCCAGCAGCCCGTACCGGGGGTTGAGGAATGAGCAGTTCTTC
TRBJ2-7,13,TRBD2,few,TRBV20-1,CSASPGLGHEQYF,TGCAGTGCTTCTCCGGGACTAGGGCACGAGCAGTACTTC
TRBJ2-1,12,.,many,TRBV5-8,CASSLEGREQFF,TGTGCCAGCAGCTTGGAGGGGCGTGAGCAGTTCTTC
TRBJ2-3,17,TRBD2,.,TRBV7-2,CASSLDLAGGPGDTQYF,TGTGCCAGCAGCTTAGATCTAGCGGGGGGGCCGGGAGATACGCAGTATTTT
TRBJ2-6,16,.,few,TRBV7-3,CASSLTGRSGANVLTF,TGTGCCAGCAGCTTAACAGGGCGCTCTGGGGCCAACGTCCTGACTTTC
TRBJ1-5,15,.,.,TRBV2,CASSGNRAGNQPQHF,TGTGCCAGCAGTGGGAACAGGGCCGGGAATCAGCCCCAGCATTTT
TRBJ2-7,15,TRBD2,few,TRBV20-1,CSARRLAGPFYEQYF,TGCAGTGCTAGACGGCTAGCGGGGCCCTTTTACGAGCAGTACTTC
TRBJ2-2,15,TRBD1,.,TRBV5-1,CASSTGQRNTGELFF,TGCGCCAGCAGCACGGGACAGAGAAACACCGGGGAGCTGTTTTTT
TRBJ1-1,13,.,.,TRBV20-1,CSAPGGVNTEAFF,TGCAGTGCACCTGGCGGGGTGAACACTGAAGCTTTCTTT
TRBJ2-1,16,.,.,TRBV14,CASSQTGSSSYNEQFF,TGTGCCAGCAGTCAAACAGGGAGCAGCTCCTACAATGAGCAGTTCTTC
TRBJ2-4,13,.,few,TRBV12-3/TRBV12-4,CASSFNGQNIQYF,TGTGCCAGCAGCTTCAATGGGCAAAACATTCAGTACTTC
TRBJ2-1,12,TRBD2,.,TRBV18,CASSPTSAEQFF,TGTGCCAGCTCGCCCACTAGCGCTGAGCAGTTCTTC
TRBJ2-7,12,.,few,TRBV28,CASSTFSRAQYF,TGTGCCAGCAGTACATTCTCAAGAGCGCAGTACTTC
TRBJ2-7,12,.,few,TRBV19,CASRAASYEQYF,TGTGCCAGTAGGGCAGCCTCCTACGAGCAGTACTTC
TRBJ1-1,17,TRBD1,.,TRBV5-4,CASSSTTTGGASTEAFF,TGTGCCAGCAGCTCAACTACCACAGGGGGCGCGTCAACTGAAGCTTTCTTT
TRBJ1-1,17,TRBD1,.,TRBV11-1,CASSLFTGQRMNTEAFF,TGTGCCAGCAGCTTGTTCACGGGACAGAGAATGAACACTGAAGCTTTCTTT
TRBJ2-7,13,TRBD1,.,TRBV20-1,CSASGTGSLEQYF,TGCAGTGCTTCCGGGACAGGGTCCCTCGAGCAGTACTTC
TRBJ2-1,16,TRBD2,.,TRBV15,CATSRGLAGGRNEQFF,TGTGCCACCAGCAGAGGACTAGCGGGGGGGCGCAATGAGCAGTTCTTC
TRBJ2-5,14,.,few,TRBV6-5,CASSRDSPQETQYF,TGTGCCAGCAGTAGAGACAGTCCCCAAGAGACCCAGTACTTC
TRBJ2-3,16,.,.,TRBV4-1,CASSQEGYPLLDTQYF,TGCGCCAGCAGCCAAGAAGGATACCCATTGTTAGATACGCAGTATTTT
TRBJ2-2,14,.,few,TRBV29-1,CSVERTANTGELFF,TGCAGCGTTGAGCGGACAGCGAACACCGGGGAGCTGTTTTTT
TRBJ2-5,14,TRBD1,few,TRBV10-3,CAISAGQDQETQYF,TGTGCCATCAGCGCCGGACAGGACCAAGAGACCCAGTACTTC
TRBJ2-2,15,.,few,TRBV5-1,CASSLDSPSAGELFF,TGCGCCAGCAGCTTGGACAGCCCTTCGGCCGGGGAGCTGTTTTTT
TRBJ2-3,15,.,.,TRBV3-1,CASSPGPRGTDTQYF,TGTGCCAGCAGCCCCGGACCTAGAGGCACAGATACGCAGTATTTT
TRBJ2-1,17,TRBD2,many,TRBV4-1,CASSQVWTSGTYNEQFF,TGCGCCAGCAGCCAAGTCTGGACTAGCGGAACCTACAATGAGCAGTTCTTC
TRBJ2-2,16,.,many,TRBV29-1,CSVEDRAPANTGELFF,TGCAGCGTTGAAGATCGGGCGCCGGCGAACACCGGGGAGCTGTTTTTT